Following are 19 T cell receptor beta chains from one sample sequenced in a study of T cells after yellow fever vaccination. One entry per CDR3 protein, called by TCRdb with MiXCR from the 5' RACE reads. This sample has just under 600,000 distinct CDR3 sequences, with roughly 12% found just once. This material consisted of PBMCs, taken on the day of the yellow fever booster vaccination. The receptors originated from a young man who received the YFV17D yellow fever vaccine.

The rearrangement joins TRBV19 to TRBJ1-5; possibly TRBD1 for D (5 bases). V lost 3 bases and J 6 bases, leaving 6 bases between the germline ends. CDR3 length: 12 amino acids. Germline CDR1 LNHDA, CDR2 SQIVND (reference sequence). The CDR3 nucleotides read TGTGCCAGTAGTATGGGGCTTCAGCCCCAGCATTTT. It specifies CASSMGLQPQHF. Looking up the rest from reference TRBV19 and TRBJ1-5 gives the full variable domain: DGGITQSPKYLFRKEGQNVTLSCEQNLNHDAMYWYRQDPGQGLRLIYYSQIVNDFQKGDIAEGYSVSREKKESFPLTVTSAQKNPTAFYLCASSMGLQPQHFGDGTRLSIL.

This clonotype has a count of ten or more. The chain couples TRBV5-1 to TRBJ2-7; a weak D match, TRBD2 (5 bases). Trimming cost V 3 bases and J 0 bases, with 10 bases left between them. This CDR3 is built from 14 residues. Germline V gene sequence: CDR1 SGHRS, CDR2 YFSETQ. This CDR3 reads CASSSGEISYEQYF. The CDR3 nucleotides read TGCGCCAGCAGCTCCGGGGAAATCTCCTACGAGCAGTACTTC.

J is TRBJ2-7 and V is TRBV4-3; D might be TRBD1 (6 bases). CDR3 length: 15 residues. Germline loops: CDR1 LGHNA, CDR2 YSLEER. Trimming left V 4 bases short and J 2 bases short, with 15 bases between. CDR3 DNA sequence: TGCGCCAGCAGCCGCAGGACAGAGGGAACCTACGAGCAGTACTTC. As protein: CASSRRTEGTYEQYF.

This clonotype was seen at least ten times. The chain is built from TRBV7-9 and TRBJ2-3; the D is unclear. Germline V lookup: CDR1 SEHNR, CDR2 FQNEAQ (reference sequence). This CDR3 comprises 14 residues. With 2 bases removed from V and 5 bases from J, the gap between germline ends came to 11 bases. CDR3 region: CASSLSRSGDTQYF. The DNA of the CDR3 is TGTGCCAGCAGCTTATCACGATCGGGAGATACGCAGTATTTT.

The table lists this clonotype with a few counts. V usage is TRBV19 and J usage is TRBJ1-1; no firm D call. Trimming took off 9 bases at V and 3 bases at J, with 17 bases between the two ends. Germline V gene sequence: CDR1 LNHDA, CDR2 SQIVND (reference sequence). CDR3 size: 14 residues. As DNA, the CDR3 is TGTGCCAGCGGGATTGGGGTCGCGCACACTGAAGCTTTCTTT. This gives the protein CASGIGVAHTEAFF.

This chain joins TRBV12-3 or TRBV12-4 and TRBJ2-1; 10 bases match TRBD2. Trimming removed 2 bases from V and 10 bases from J; junction bases left unmatched: 8. This CDR3 is built from 15 residues. The CDR3 sequence is CASSLRLAGVGEQFF. For the CDR3, the DNA is TGTGCCAGCAGTTTAAGGCTAGCGGGAGTGGGAGAGCAGTTCTTC.

This clonotype came up a few times. This chain joins TRBV3-1 and TRBJ1-6; 8 bases are a match to TRBD1. Germline-derived CDR1 and CDR2 are LGHDT and YNNKEL (reference sequence). Trimming at V came to 1 base and at J to 10 bases, leaving 12 bases not matched to a gene. This CDR3 has 17 amino acids. CDR3 DNA sequence: TGTGCCAGCAGCCAAGCGGACAGGGTGTCGGGAGGCTCACCCCTCCACTTT. Protein product: CASSQADRVSGGSPLHF. Together with reference TRBV3-1 and TRBJ1-6, the CDR3 gives the full variable domain: DTAVSQTPKYLVTQMGNDKSIKCEQNLGHDTMYWYKQDSKKFLKIMFSYNNKELIINETVPNRFSPKSPDKAHLNLHINSLELGDSAVYFCASSQADRVSGGSPLHFGNGTRLTVT.

This clonotype was counted at least ten times. The chain combines TRBV28 with TRBJ2-5; possibly TRBD2 for D (6 bases). V lost 1 base to trimming and J lost 5 bases, with 14 bases between them. Germline V lookup: CDR1 MDHEN, CDR2 SYDVKM. There are 15 residues in the CDR3. The CDR3 bases are TGTGCCAGCAGTTTATTTGGGACTGCCCAGGAGACCCAGTACTTC. As protein: CASSLFGTAQETQYF.

Only a few counts were recorded for this clonotype. The CDR3 DNA is TGCGCCAGCAGCTTCGAGCGGGCTACGCAGTATTTT. Its protein product is CASSFERATQYF. The chain uses TRBV5-1 and TRBJ2-3; possible D gene TRBD2, 6 bases. The CDR3 runs to 12 residues. Trimming removed 2 bases from V and 8 bases from J, with 9 bases in between. CDR1 and CDR2 from the germline V gene are SGHRS and YFSETQ.

This clonotype has just a few counts. The chain employs TRBV20-1 and TRBJ2-7; D ambiguous. The length of the CDR3 is 11 residues. Germline V CDR1 and CDR2: DFQATT, SNEGSKA (reference sequence). Trimming took 3 bases from V and 5 from J, leaving 8 bases between them. In DNA, the CDR3 is TGCAGTGCTAGGGAGTCCCACGAGCAGTACTTC. As protein: CSARESHEQYF.

This clonotype was seen only a few times. The V call is TRBV21-1, the J call TRBJ1-4; the table names TRBD1, a call not compared with the DNA. TRBV21-1 is marked as a pseudogene. This CDR3 is 14 amino acids long. The CDR3 sequence: CASSRYRGGEKLFF. CDR3 DNA sequence: TGTGCCAGCAGCAGATACAGGGGTGGAGAAAAACTGTTTTTT.

This clonotype was found a few times. V and J are TRBV18 and TRBJ1-1; no clear D gene. Trimming took off 6 bases at V and 6 bases at J, with 14 bases between the two ends. The length of the CDR3 is 13 residues. CDR1 KGHSH and CDR2 LQKENI come from the germline V gene. Here the CDR3 DNA reads TGTGCCAGCTCCCCCCGGGCCCAAGCTGAAGCTTTCTTT. This translates into CASSPRAQAEAFF. Combining the CDR3 with reference TRBV18 and TRBJ1-1 gives the whole variable domain NAGVMQNPRHLVRRRGQEARLRCSPMKGHSHVYWYRQLPEEGLKFMVYLQKENIIDESGMPKERFSAEFPKEGPSILRIQQVVRGDSAAYFCASSPRAQAEAFFGQGTRLTVV.

This clonotype has a handful of counts. This sequence joins TRBV21-1 and TRBJ2-1. TRBV21-1 is a pseudogene segment. CDR3 length: 10 residues. The CDR3 region has the DNA TGTGCCAGGCCCGATAATGAGCAGTTCTTC. Translation: CARPDNEQFF.

The chain recombines TRBV28 with TRBJ2-7; no clear D gene. Per germline, CDR1 MDHEN and CDR2 SYDVKM. CDR3 length: 13 amino acids. The V end lost 4 bases, the J end lost 2 bases, and 9 bases lay between the germline ends. In nucleotides, the CDR3 is TGTGCCAGCAGTTCTCTTAGCCCCTACGAGCAGTACTTC. This codes for CASSSLSPYEQYF. Complete variable domain (other parts from reference TRBV28 and TRBJ2-7): DVKVTQSSRYLVKRTGEKVFLECVQDMDHENMFWYRQDPGLGLRLIYFSYDVKMKEKGDIPEGYSVSREKKERFSLILESASTNQTSMYLCASSSLSPYEQYFGPGTRLTVT.

The chain is built from TRBV21-1 and TRBJ2-2; the table's TRBD2 call for D was not verified on the DNA. TRBV21-1 is deemed a pseudogene. The CDR3 totals 17 residues. For the CDR3, the DNA is TGTGCCAGCAGCAAAGCCCTACTTGGAGGGACCACCGGGGAGCTGTTTTTT. It yields the protein CASSKALLGGTTGELFF.

This clonotype came up many times. The V gene is TRBV20-1, the J gene TRBJ2-7; 8 bases are a match to TRBD2. CDR1 is DFQATT and CDR2 is SNEGSKA in the germline V gene (reference sequence). J was trimmed by 1 base and V by 0 bases; bases with no gene match: 8. This CDR3 has 16 residues. The DNA for the CDR3 is TGCAGTGCTAGAGATCTTATAGCGGGACGTTCCTACGAGCAGTACTTC. It encodes CSARDLIAGRSYEQYF.

This clonotype was seen a few times. J is TRBJ2-2 and V is TRBV20-1; D not resolved. The length of the CDR3 is 11 residues. Trimming stripped 6 bases from V and 6 bases from J, with 8 bases between. Per germline, CDR1 DFQATT and CDR2 SNEGSKA (reference sequence). CDR3 sequence: CSATKSGELFF. The CDR3 DNA is TGCAGTGCAACCAAATCCGGGGAGCTGTTTTTT.

This clonotype appeared many times. This chain connects TRBV29-1 to TRBJ2-5; D unresolved. From germline, CDR1 is SQVTM and CDR2 ANQGSEA. V was cut by 1 base and J by 5 bases, with 2 bases left in between. The CDR3 loop spans 10 amino acids. CDR3 loop: CSVEGETQYF. CDR3 coding DNA: TGCAGCGTTGAAGGGGAGACCCAGTACTTC. Full variable domain (rest looked up from reference TRBV29-1 and TRBJ2-5): SAVISQKPSRDICQRGTSLTIQCQVDSQVTMMFWYRQQPGQSLTLIATANQGSEATYESGFVIDKFPISRPNLTFSTLTVSNMSPEDSSIYLCSVEGETQYFGPGTRLLVL.

This chain connects TRBV5-4 to TRBJ1-2; no firm D call. The CDR3 has 13 amino acids. Germline lookup yields CDR1 SGHNT and CDR2 YYREEE (reference sequence). Trimming shortened V by 0 bases and J by 4 bases, and 7 bases separated the two germline ends. The CDR3 DNA reads as TGTGCCAGCAGCTTGGTAGGTGGCTATGGCTACACCTTC. The encoded protein is CASSLVGGYGYTF.